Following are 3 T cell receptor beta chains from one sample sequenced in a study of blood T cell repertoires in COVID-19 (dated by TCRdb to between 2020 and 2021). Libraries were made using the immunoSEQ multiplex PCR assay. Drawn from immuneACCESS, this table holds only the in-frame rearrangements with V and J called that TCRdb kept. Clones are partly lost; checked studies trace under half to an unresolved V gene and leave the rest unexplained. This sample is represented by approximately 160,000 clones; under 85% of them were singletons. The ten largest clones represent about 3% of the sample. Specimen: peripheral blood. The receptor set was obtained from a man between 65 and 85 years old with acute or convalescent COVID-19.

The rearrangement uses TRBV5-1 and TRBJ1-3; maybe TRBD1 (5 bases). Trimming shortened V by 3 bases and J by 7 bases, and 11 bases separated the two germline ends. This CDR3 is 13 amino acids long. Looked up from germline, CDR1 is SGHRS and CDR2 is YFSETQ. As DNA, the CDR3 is TGCGCCAGCAGCTCGACAGTGGATAACACCATATATTTT. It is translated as CASSSTVDNTIYF.

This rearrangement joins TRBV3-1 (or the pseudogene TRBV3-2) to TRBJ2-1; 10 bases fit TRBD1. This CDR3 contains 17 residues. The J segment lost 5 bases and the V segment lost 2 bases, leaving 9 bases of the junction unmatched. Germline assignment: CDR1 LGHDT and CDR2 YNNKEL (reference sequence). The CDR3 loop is CASSQKGPGTGDNEQFF. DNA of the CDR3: TGTGCCAGCAGCCAAAAAGGCCCCGGGACAGGGGACAATGAGCAGTTCTTC.

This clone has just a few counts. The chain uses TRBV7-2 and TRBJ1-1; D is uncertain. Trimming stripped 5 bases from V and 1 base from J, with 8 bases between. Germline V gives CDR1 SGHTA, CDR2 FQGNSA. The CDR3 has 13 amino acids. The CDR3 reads CASSKTGNTEAFF. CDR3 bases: TGTGCCAGCAGCAAGACGGGGAACACTGAAGCTTTCTTT.